Each of the 31 T cell receptor beta chains below was sequenced from the same sample in a study of blood T cells in healthy people across ages. Sample-barcoded 5' priming and a J-beta primer mix drove a second PCR of about 6 to 12 cycles. TCRdb reprocessed the 5' RACE reads via MiXCR and lists one record per CDR3 protein. The table has over 600,000 distinct CDR3 sequences, over 20% seen once. Source material: blood. The receptors were sampled from an older man in good health.

The rearrangement links TRBV6-6 to TRBJ2-5, with a tentative D call TRBD2 (6 bases). The J call may be in error: the DNA end matches TRBJ2-7 better. The CDR3 consists of 15 residues. In germline, CDR1 is MNHNY, CDR2 SVGAGI (reference sequence). Here the CDR3 reads CASNPRLVPSYEQYF. CDR3 coding DNA: TGTGCCAGCAATCCTAGACTAGTGCCCTCCTACGAGCAGTACTTC.

V and J are TRBV29-1 and TRBJ2-2, with 15 bases fitting TRBD2. V was clipped by 4 bases and J by 0 bases; unmatched bases: 3. In germline, CDR1 is SQVTM, CDR2 ANQGSEA. The CDR3 is 17 residues long. CDR3 amino acids: CSVAGLAGGTNTGELFF. The CDR3 DNA reads as TGCAGCGTTGCGGGACTAGCGGGAGGTACGAACACCGGGGAGCTGTTTTTT.

This clonotype was counted between two and nine times. The rearrangement joins TRBV18 to TRBJ2-3; tentatively, D is TRBD2 (5 bases). Trimming removed 6 bases at V and 6 bases at J, with 13 bases between. The CDR3 length is 13 residues. CDR1 KGHSH and CDR2 LQKENI come from the germline V gene. CDR3 loop: CASSPAIADTQYF. DNA of the CDR3: TGTGCCAGCTCGCCCGCTATAGCGGATACGCAGTATTTT.

This clonotype was found a few times. This chain uses TRBV10-3 with TRBJ2-5; no firm D call. TRBJ2-7 matches the DNA end more closely, so the J call is doubtful. The germline gives CDR1 ENHRY, CDR2 SYGVKD. The CDR3 has 17 amino acids. In DNA, the CDR3 is TGTGCCATCAGTGAGTCGAGAAGGGAAGGTTCCCCCTACGAGCAGTACTTC. The encoded protein is CAISESRREGSPYEQYF.

The V and J genes are TRBV7-9 and TRBJ1-1; D is unclear. The V gene's germline CDR1 is SEHNR and CDR2 FQNEAQ (reference sequence). The CDR3 has 16 residues. V shed 4 bases and J shed 1 base, with 16 bases lying between them. CDR3: CASSSTGNKGNTEAFF. As DNA, the CDR3 is TGTGCCAGCAGCTCAACGGGGAATAAGGGGAACACTGAAGCTTTCTTT. Full variable domain (outside the CDR3, taken from reference TRBV7-9 and TRBJ1-1): DTGVSQNPRHKITKRGQNVTFRCDPISEHNRLYWYRQTLGQGPEFLTYFQNEAQLEKSRLLSDRFSAERPKGSFSTLEIQRTEQGDSAMYLCASSSTGNKGNTEAFFGQGTRLTVV.

The chain recombines TRBV29-1 with TRBJ1-1, with unresolved D. Germline CDR1 SQVTM, CDR2 ANQGSEA. Trimming removed 5 bases at V and 3 bases at J, with 10 bases between. The CDR3 totals 12 residues. The CDR3 protein is CSVNPWDTEAFF. For the CDR3, the DNA is TGCAGCGTTAACCCATGGGACACTGAAGCTTTCTTT.

A note on this clonotype: With a much larger clone just one base away, this may be a read error. J is TRBJ2-4 and V is TRBV7-2, with D perhaps matching TRBD2 (5 bases). This CDR3 region has 13 residues. CDR1 is SGHTA, CDR2 FQGNSA, per germline. The CDR3 sequence: CVSSFPDWDIQYF. The CDR3 DNA is TGTGTCAGCAGCTTTCCGGACTGGGACATTCAGTACTTC.

This clonotype was seen a few times. The chain recombines TRBV7-2 with TRBJ2-1; 8 bases are shared with TRBD1. This CDR3 comprises 15 residues. Trimming at V came to 1 base and at J to 7 bases, leaving 6 bases not matched to a gene. Per the germline V gene, CDR1 is SGHTA and CDR2 is FQGNSA. CDR3 amino acids: CASSLVQGAQNEQFF. CDR3 DNA: TGTGCCAGCAGCTTAGTTCAGGGGGCTCAGAATGAGCAGTTCTTC.

This clonotype was counted ten times or more. The chain is built from TRBV28 and TRBJ2-7; no firm D call. The V gene's germline CDR1 is MDHEN and CDR2 SYDVKM. V was pared by 6 bases and J by 0 bases, with 21 bases between. This CDR3 has 17 residues. For the CDR3, the DNA is TGTGCCAGCAGCGGCCCGGCGAGGTGGTCTCCCTCCTACGAGCAGTACTTC. Protein: CASSGPARWSPSYEQYF.

Comments on this clonotype: A much larger clone sits a single nucleotide away, making a read error possible. V usage is TRBV7-3 and J usage is TRBJ2-4; D remains unclear. Looked up from germline, CDR1 is SGHTA and CDR2 is FQGTGA. The CDR3 totals 16 residues. V dropped 11 bases and J dropped 0 bases, with 20 bases sitting between them. The CDR3 nucleotides read TGTGCCGGCAACCCCCCAGGATGGTTAGCCAAAAACATTCAGTACTTC. Amino acids: CAGNPPGWLAKNIQYF. Based on the CDR3 plus reference TRBV7-3 and TRBJ2-4, the full variable domain is GAGVSQTPSNKVTEKGKYVELRCDPISGHTALYWYRQSLGQGPEFLIYFQGTGAADDSGLPNDRFFAVRPEGSVSTLKIQRTERGDSAVYLCAGNPPGWLAKNIQYFGAGTRLSVL.

This clonotype has only a few counts. The chain combines TRBV4-1 with TRBJ2-7; D might be TRBD1 (5 bases). V lost 0 bases and J 5 bases, leaving 14 bases between the germline ends. The CDR3 is made up of 15 amino acids. Germline V lookup: CDR1 MGHRA, CDR2 YSYEKL. CDR3 residues: CASSQELSRVNEQYF. In nucleotides, the CDR3 is TGCGCCAGCAGCCAAGAACTCTCCAGGGTCAACGAGCAGTACTTC.

Regarding this clonotype: Given a much more abundant clone one base away, this may be a read error. V usage is TRBV12-3 or TRBV12-4 and J usage is TRBJ2-1, with 14 nucleotides matching TRBD2. The CDR3 is 16 residues long. The ends lost 5 bases at V and 11 bases at J; junction bases unmatched: 11. Here the CDR3 DNA reads TGTGCCAGCAGTCCAGGACTAGCGGGAGGATTTCATAAGCAGTTCTTC. Protein product: CASSPGLAGGFHKQFF.

The chain has TRBV7-6 and TRBJ2-1; TRBD1 agrees at 8 bases. The CDR3 totals 15 residues. Germline trimming cut 3 bases from V and 3 bases from J; bases unmatched to any gene: 4. In germline, CDR1 is SGHVS, CDR2 FNYEAQ. The CDR3 sequence is CASSFTGGYYNEQFF. Here the CDR3 DNA reads TGTGCCAGCAGCTTTACAGGGGGTTACTACAATGAGCAGTTCTTC.

This sequence joins TRBV7-6 and TRBJ2-5, with D possibly matching TRBD2 (6 bases). Trimming removed 5 bases at V and 4 bases at J, with 20 bases between. Germline V gives CDR1 SGHVS, CDR2 FNYEAQ. The length of the CDR3 is 16 residues. The CDR3 region has the DNA TGTGCCAGCAGCAACCGGGGTAGCGGCACGGGAGAGACCCAGTACTTC. It translates to CASSNRGSGTGETQYF.

The genes are TRBV5-5 and TRBJ2-5, with a tentative D call TRBD1 (6 bases). Germline V gene data show CDR1 as SGHKS and CDR2 as YYEKEE (reference sequence). The CDR3 is 14 amino acids. Trimming removed 4 bases at V and 5 bases at J, with 15 bases between. As DNA, the CDR3 is TGTGCCAGCAGCCTACAGGGATATAGTGAGACCCAGTACTTC. Residues: CASSLQGYSETQYF. Variable domain in full (rest from reference TRBV5-5 and TRBJ2-5): DAGVTQSPTHLIKTRGQQVTLRCSPISGHKSVSWYQQVLGQGPQFIFQYYEKEERGRGNFPDRFSARQFPNYSSELNVNALLLGDSALYLCASSLQGYSETQYFGPGTRLLVL.

In its sample, this clonotype was seen many times. The rearrangement links TRBV2 to TRBJ2-4; D remains ambiguous. The CDR3 spans 11 residues. Per the germline V gene, CDR1 is SNHLY and CDR2 is FYNNEI. Trimming took off 4 bases at V and 6 bases at J, with 4 bases between the two ends. The CDR3 spells CASSGGNIQYF. In DNA form, the CDR3 reads TGTGCCAGCAGTGGTGGAAACATTCAGTACTTC.

The chain uses TRBV12-5 and TRBJ2-1; TRBD2 aligns across 7 bases. The CDR3 consists of 16 residues. Unmatched junction bases numbered 9, after V lost 1 base and J lost 6 bases. Germline lookup yields CDR1 LGHNT and CDR2 FRNRAP. The CDR3 region has the DNA TGTGCTAGTGGTTTGGGACTAGCTGCCCCTGTCAATGAGCAGTTCTTC. Translating it yields CASGLGLAAPVNEQFF.

This chain links TRBV29-1 with TRBJ2-1, with D possibly matching TRBD2 (6 bases). V dropped 0 bases and J dropped 9 bases, with 9 bases sitting between them. CDR3 size: 12 residues. Germline CDR1 is SQVTM and CDR2 is ANQGSEA. In DNA, the CDR3 is TGCAGCGTTGAAGAGGGAGGCAGTGAGCAGTTCTTC. Encoded protein: CSVEEGGSEQFF.

This clonotype was found a few times. This chain uses TRBV5-1 with TRBJ2-5; the D is unclear. The DNA matches TRBJ2-1 better at its end, which makes the J call doubtful. This CDR3 region has 15 residues. Germline V lookup: CDR1 SGHRS, CDR2 YFSETQ. The CDR3 DNA reads as TGCGCCAGCAGCCCCTCCCAGGCCAACGGCAATGAGCAGTTCTTC. Its protein is CASSPSQANGNEQFF.

In this sample, this clonotype turned up a few times. The chain links TRBV20-1 to TRBJ2-1, with D unclear. The CDR3 is made up of 14 amino acids. V lost 4 bases, J lost 0 bases, and 10 bases lay in between. The germline gives CDR1 DFQATT, CDR2 SNEGSKA (reference sequence). CDR3 residues: CSAIAPSSYNEQFF. The CDR3 nucleotides read TGCAGTGCTATAGCACCGAGCTCCTACAATGAGCAGTTCTTC.

J is TRBJ1-2 and V is TRBV25-1; D ambiguous. Germline V CDR1 and CDR2: MGHDK, SYGVNS. The CDR3 is made up of 12 amino acids. The V gene lost 7 bases and the J gene lost 5 bases, with 11 bases spanning the gap. CDR3 bases: TGTGCCAGCACCTTTCCGGGGTATGGCTACACCTTC. Its translation: CASTFPGYGYTF.

As for this clonotype: This could be a read error, since a much larger clone is one nucleotide away. The CDR3 loop reads CGARDVSGGNTGELFF. CDR3 DNA sequence: TGCGGTGCTAGAGACGTAAGCGGAGGGAACACCGGGGAGCTGTTTTTT. The rearrangement joins TRBV20-1 to TRBJ2-2, with D perhaps matching TRBD2 (5 bases). Germline CDR1 DFQATT, CDR2 SNEGSKA (reference sequence). This CDR3 comprises 16 residues.

The V and J genes are TRBV12-3 or TRBV12-4 and TRBJ2-3; TRBD1 is a possible D gene (5 bases). V was pared by 1 base and J by 1 base, with 9 bases between. This CDR3 is built from 15 residues. The CDR3 DNA follows: TGTGCCAGCAGTTTAGACAGGAGAGGCACAGATACGCAGTATTTT. Protein product: CASSLDRRGTDTQYF.

This clonotype was seen just once. The chain is built from TRBV20-1 and TRBJ2-7; D call uncertain. Germline CDR1 and CDR2: DFQATT and SNEGSKA (reference sequence). V was shortened by 1 base and J by 3 bases, with 10 bases between the two germline ends. This CDR3 comprises 13 residues. The CDR3 region has the DNA TGCAGTGCTAGAGTTGGCACACGCTACGAGCAGTACTTC. Protein sequence: CSARVGTRYEQYF.

This chain links TRBV25-1 with TRBJ2-5; D gene ambiguous. Deletions cut 7 bases from V and 3 bases from J, with 6 bases between. CDR1 is MGHDK and CDR2 is SYGVNS in the germline V gene. This CDR3 is 11 amino acids long. CDR3 sequence reads: CASKQKETQYF. In DNA, the CDR3 is TGTGCCAGCAAACAGAAAGAGACCCAGTACTTC.

This clonotype was seen a few times. V and J are TRBV28 and TRBJ2-7; 10 nucleotides align to TRBD2. This CDR3 spans 15 amino acids. Trimming removed 5 bases from V and 0 bases from J; junction bases left unmatched: 4. Germline V CDR1 and CDR2: MDHEN, SYDVKM. CDR3 bases: TGTGCCAGCAGTAATAGCGGGAGGCCCTCCTACGAGCAGTACTTC. It encodes CASSNSGRPSYEQYF.

The chain combines TRBV12-3 or TRBV12-4 with TRBJ2-6; the D gene is possibly TRBD1 (6 bases). V gave up 2 bases and J gave up 0 bases, with 17 bases separating them. The CDR3 is 19 residues long. The CDR3 reads CASSLTRLGQYSGANVLTF. The CDR3 nucleotides are TGTGCCAGCAGTTTAACCCGCCTGGGACAATACTCTGGGGCCAACGTCCTGACTTTC.

This chain connects TRBV7-9 to TRBJ1-4; D gene uncertain. This CDR3 has 14 amino acids. CDR1 and CDR2 from the germline V gene are SEHNR and FQNEAQ (reference sequence). V dropped 4 bases and J dropped 7 bases, with 13 bases sitting between them. The CDR3 protein is CASSSPGSREKLFF. The DNA of the CDR3 is TGTGCCAGCAGCTCCCCGGGGTCGCGTGAAAAACTGTTTTTT.

V is TRBV11-1 and J is TRBJ2-1, with D perhaps TRBD2 (6 bases). Germline V gene lookup returns CDR1 SGHAT and CDR2 FQDESV (reference sequence). Between the trimmed V and J ends, which lost 5 bases and 7 bases, there was a span of 15 bases. This CDR3 region has 14 residues. CDR3 in amino acids: CASSKPGLHNEQFF. The CDR3 DNA is TGTGCCAGCAGCAAGCCGGGACTGCATAATGAGCAGTTCTTC.

This clonotype turned up a few times. The chain carries TRBV11-2 and TRBJ2-1; TRBD2 aligns across 9 bases. CDR3 length: 17 residues. Germline V gene data show CDR1 as SGHAT and CDR2 as FQNNGV. Trimming cost V 6 bases and J 0 bases; bases outside gene matches: 9. CDR3 sequence (DNA): TGTGCCAGCAGTCTCCGTAGCGGGGGTAGCTCCTACAATGAGCAGTTCTTC. Its translation: CASSLRSGGSSYNEQFF.

The rearrangement links TRBV7-2 to TRBJ2-5; D possibly corresponds to TRBD1 (5 bases). CDR1 is SGHTA and CDR2 is FQGNSA in the germline V gene. Trimming took off 4 bases at V and 1 base at J, with 16 bases between the two ends. The CDR3 spans 16 residues. CDR3 DNA sequence: TGTGCCAGCAGCTCAGCACGAAGTAGGGGCCAAGAGACCCAGTACTTC. Its protein is CASSSARSRGQETQYF. The whole variable domain, filled in from reference TRBV7-2 and TRBJ2-5, reads GAGVSQSPSNKVTEKGKDVELRCDPISGHTALYWYRQSLGQGLEFLIYFQGNSAPDKSGLPSDRFSAERTGGSVSTLTIQRTQQEDSAVYLCASSSARSRGQETQYFGPGTRLLVL.